This note documents a single T cell receptor (beta chain) sequence. Its cognate antigen is unknown. Libraries were prepared by immunoSEQ multiplex PCR; TCRdb keeps only in-frame clonotypes and omits some of them. The sample holds roughly 77,000 clones, over 85% seen once. V was cut by 3 bases and J by 5 bases, with 14 bases left in between. The CDR3 has 15 residues. Looked up from germline, CDR1 is ENHRY and CDR2 is SYGVKD. This record comes from a study of PD-1 blockade in classical Hodgkin lymphoma. General observations from the study: Repertoire difference causes, possibly disease activity or prior therapy, remain undefined. It was reported that newly diagnosed patients had less baseline TCR diversity than healthy donors.

Noted time point: newly diagnosed, previously untreated cHL patient sample. Peripheral samples used as comparators were newly diagnosed, untreated classical Hodgkin lymphoma PBMCs. Source material: peripheral blood mononuclear cells (PBMCs). This chain connects TRBV10-3 to TRBJ1-5, with D uncertain. The receptor's source is a human donor with classical Hodgkin lymphoma. Here the CDR3 DNA reads TGTGCCATCAGTGAAGGGCAGAGGTACGATCAGCCCCAGCATTTT. Translated: CAISEGQRYDQPQHF.